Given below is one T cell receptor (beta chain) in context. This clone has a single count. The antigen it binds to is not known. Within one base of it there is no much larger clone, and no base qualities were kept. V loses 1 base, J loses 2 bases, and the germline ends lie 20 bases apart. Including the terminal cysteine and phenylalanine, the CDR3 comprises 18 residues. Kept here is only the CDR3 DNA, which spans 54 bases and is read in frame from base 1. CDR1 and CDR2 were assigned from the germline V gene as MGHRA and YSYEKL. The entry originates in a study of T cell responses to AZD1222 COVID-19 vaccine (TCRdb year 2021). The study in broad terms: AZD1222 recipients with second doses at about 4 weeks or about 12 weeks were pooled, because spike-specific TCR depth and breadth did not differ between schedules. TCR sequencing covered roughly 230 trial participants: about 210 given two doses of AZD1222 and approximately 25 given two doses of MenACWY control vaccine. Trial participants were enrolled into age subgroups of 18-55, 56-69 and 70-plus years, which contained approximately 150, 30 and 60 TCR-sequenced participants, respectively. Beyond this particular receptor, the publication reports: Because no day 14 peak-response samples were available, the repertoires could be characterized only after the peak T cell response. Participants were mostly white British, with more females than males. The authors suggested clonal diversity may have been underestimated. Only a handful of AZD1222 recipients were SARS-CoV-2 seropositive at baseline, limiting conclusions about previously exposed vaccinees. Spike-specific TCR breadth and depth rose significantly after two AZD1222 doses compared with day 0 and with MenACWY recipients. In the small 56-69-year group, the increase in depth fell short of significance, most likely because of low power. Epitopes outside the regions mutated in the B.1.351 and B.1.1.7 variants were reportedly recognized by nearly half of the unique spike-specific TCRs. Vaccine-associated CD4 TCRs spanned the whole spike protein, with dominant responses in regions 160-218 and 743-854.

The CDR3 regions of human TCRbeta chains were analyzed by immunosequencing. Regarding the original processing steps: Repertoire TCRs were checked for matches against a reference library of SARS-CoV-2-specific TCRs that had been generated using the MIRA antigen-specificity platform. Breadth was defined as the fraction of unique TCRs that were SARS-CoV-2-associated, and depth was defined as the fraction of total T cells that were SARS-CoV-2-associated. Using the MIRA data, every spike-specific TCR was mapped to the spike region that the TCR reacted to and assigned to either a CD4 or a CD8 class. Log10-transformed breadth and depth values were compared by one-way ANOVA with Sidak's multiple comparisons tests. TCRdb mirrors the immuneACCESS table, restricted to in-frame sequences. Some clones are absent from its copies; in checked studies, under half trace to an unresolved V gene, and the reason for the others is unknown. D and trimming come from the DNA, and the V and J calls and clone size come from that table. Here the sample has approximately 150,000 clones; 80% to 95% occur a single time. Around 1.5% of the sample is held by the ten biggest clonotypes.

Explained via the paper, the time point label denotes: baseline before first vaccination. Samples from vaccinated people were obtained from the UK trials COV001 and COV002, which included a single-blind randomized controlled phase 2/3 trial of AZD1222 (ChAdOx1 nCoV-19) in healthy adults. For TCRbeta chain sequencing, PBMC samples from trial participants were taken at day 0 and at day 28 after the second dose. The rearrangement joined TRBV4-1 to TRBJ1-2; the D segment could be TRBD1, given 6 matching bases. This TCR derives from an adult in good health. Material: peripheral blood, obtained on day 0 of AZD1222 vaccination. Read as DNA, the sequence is TGCGCCAGCAGCCAAGTGAGCAGGGGACGGCGCATCAACTATGGCTACACCTTC. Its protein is CASSQVSRGRRINYGYTF.